This is a list of T cell receptor beta chains from one sample in a study of shared clonotypes between healthy human individuals. Clones were sequenced by immunoSEQ multiplex PCR, and TCRdb holds only the in-frame ones, with some missing. In the table there are some 2 million clones, about 95% of which are singletons. The sample consisted of naive CD8+ T cells sorted from blood. The receptors come from a man younger than 35 in good health. The CDR3 runs from the conserved cysteine through the conserved F or W. D genes are given only for firm matches. Clone size is stated in some rows and not others, as once, few, many or a class when expanded.

clone_size: NA; v_call: TRBV4-1; d_call: TRBD1; j_call: TRBJ1-1; cdr3_nt: TGCGCCAGCAGCTCCTTCGGACAGGGGTTTGAAGCTTTCTTT; cdr3_aa: CASSSFGQGFEAFF
clone_size: NA; v_call: TRBV6-1; d_call: NA; j_call: TRBJ2-7; cdr3_nt: TGTGCCAGCAGTGAAAATGGGGAGCAGTACTTC; cdr3_aa: CASSENGEQYF
clone_size: NA; v_call: TRBV2; d_call: NA; j_call: TRBJ1-6; cdr3_nt: TGTGCCAGCAGTGACGGTTCACCCCTCCACTTT; cdr3_aa: CASSDGSPLHF
clone_size: NA; v_call: TRBV4-1; d_call: NA; j_call: TRBJ1-1; cdr3_nt: TGCGCCAGCAGCCAACTAAGCACAACTTTCTTT; cdr3_aa: CASSQLSTTFF
clone_size: NA; v_call: TRBV27; d_call: TRBD2; j_call: TRBJ2-2; cdr3_nt: TGTGCCAGCAGTTTGGTAGCGGGAGCCGGAAACGGGGAGCTGTTTTTT; cdr3_aa: CASSLVAGAGNGELFF
clone_size: NA; v_call: TRBV11-2; d_call: NA; j_call: TRBJ2-7; cdr3_nt: TGTGCCAGCAGCGGCGACTACGAGCAGTACTTC; cdr3_aa: CASSGDYEQYF
clone_size: NA; v_call: TRBV11-2; d_call: NA; j_call: TRBJ2-7; cdr3_nt: TGTGCCAGCAGCTTAGTGGTGGCAGGTGCTCACGAGCAGTACTTC; cdr3_aa: CASSLVVAGAHEQYF
clone_size: NA; v_call: TRBV18; d_call: TRBD2; j_call: TRBJ2-3; cdr3_nt: TGTGCCAGCTCACCCGGACTAGCGGGAGGTATCGTTGCAGATACGCAGTATTTT; cdr3_aa: CASSPGLAGGIVADTQYF
clone_size: NA; v_call: TRBV4-3; d_call: NA; j_call: TRBJ1-1; cdr3_nt: TGCGCCAGCAGCCAAGATTTCGGCATGAACACTGAAGCTTTCTTT; cdr3_aa: CASSQDFGMNTEAFF
clone_size: NA; v_call: TRBV13; d_call: TRBD2; j_call: TRBJ2-7; cdr3_nt: TGTGCCAGCAGCTTAGGGGGGGTTAGCGGGACCTGGGAGCAGTACTTC; cdr3_aa: CASSLGGVSGTWEQYF
clone_size: NA; v_call: TRBV9; d_call: TRBD2; j_call: TRBJ2-3; cdr3_nt: TGTGCCAGCAGCGGGACTAGCGGGGGGCCTAGCACAGATACGCAGTATTTT; cdr3_aa: CASSGTSGGPSTDTQYF
clone_size: NA; v_call: TRBV28; d_call: NA; j_call: TRBJ1-2; cdr3_nt: TGTGCCAGCAGTTGGGGGTTAAGCCCCGGCTACACCTTC; cdr3_aa: CASSWGLSPGYTF
clone_size: NA; v_call: TRBV9; d_call: TRBD1; j_call: TRBJ2-2; cdr3_nt: TGTGCCAGCAGCGATGACAGGGGGCGGAACACCGGGGAGCTGTTTTTT; cdr3_aa: CASSDDRGRNTGELFF
clone_size: NA; v_call: TRBV6-1; d_call: NA; j_call: TRBJ2-7; cdr3_nt: TGTGCCAGCAGTGAAGGTGGCAGCAGATCCTACGAGCAGTACTTC; cdr3_aa: CASSEGGSRSYEQYF
clone_size: NA; v_call: TRBV27; d_call: NA; j_call: TRBJ1-2; cdr3_nt: TGTGCCAGCAGTTCCCCTTTGGGGGGTAACAATGGCTACACCTTC; cdr3_aa: CASSSPLGGNNGYTF
clone_size: NA; v_call: TRBV30; d_call: NA; j_call: TRBJ2-5; cdr3_nt: TGTGCCTCCCAGGGAGATTCAGAGACCCAGTACTTC; cdr3_aa: CASQGDSETQYF
clone_size: NA; v_call: TRBV7-8; d_call: NA; j_call: TRBJ2-7; cdr3_nt: TGTGCCAGCAGCTTAGGCACAGTCGAGCAGTACTTC; cdr3_aa: CASSLGTVEQYF
clone_size: NA; v_call: TRBV5-4; d_call: TRBD1; j_call: TRBJ2-7; cdr3_nt: TGTGCCAGCAGCCCCGGGACAGGAGCCTCCGAGCAGTACTTC; cdr3_aa: CASSPGTGASEQYF
clone_size: NA; v_call: TRBV4-3; d_call: NA; j_call: TRBJ2-1; cdr3_nt: TGCGCCAGCAGCCCCAACCCGGGGGACAGAGTAAATGAGCAGTTCTTC; cdr3_aa: CASSPNPGDRVNEQFF
clone_size: NA; v_call: TRBV28; d_call: NA; j_call: TRBJ1-2; cdr3_nt: TGTGCCAGCGAAGGGCCAGAGTCGACTGGTGGCTATGGCTACACCTTC; cdr3_aa: CASEGPESTGGYGYTF
clone_size: NA; v_call: TRBV7-9; d_call: NA; j_call: TRBJ2-7; cdr3_nt: TGTGTCAGCAGCCCAGGAGGCTACGAGCAGTACTTC; cdr3_aa: CVSSPGGYEQYF
clone_size: NA; v_call: TRBV30; d_call: NA; j_call: TRBJ1-2; cdr3_nt: TGTGCCTGGACTTCCGGGGGGGGCGTCTATAACTATGGCTACACCTTC; cdr3_aa: CAWTSGGGVYNYGYTF
clone_size: NA; v_call: TRBV4-1; d_call: TRBD2; j_call: TRBJ2-7; cdr3_nt: TGCGCCAGCAGCCAGGGACTAGCGGGGGACTCCTACGAGCAGTACTTC; cdr3_aa: CASSQGLAGDSYEQYF
clone_size: NA; v_call: TRBV6-5; d_call: TRBD1; j_call: TRBJ2-7; cdr3_nt: TGTGCCAGCAGTTATCTGGGACAGGGATTCTACGAGCAGTACTTC; cdr3_aa: CASSYLGQGFYEQYF
clone_size: NA; v_call: TRBV7-9; d_call: NA; j_call: TRBJ2-7; cdr3_nt: TGTGCCAGCAGCCGGCAGTCCTACGAGCAGTACTTC; cdr3_aa: CASSRQSYEQYF
clone_size: once; v_call: TRBV27; d_call: NA; j_call: TRBJ2-7; cdr3_nt: TGTGCCAGCAGTTTTTTTGCAGGACCACTTACCTACGAGCAGTACTTC; cdr3_aa: CASSFFAGPLTYEQYF
clone_size: NA; v_call: TRBV4-2; d_call: NA; j_call: TRBJ2-7; cdr3_nt: TGTGCCAGCAGCCCCTCCGGGACGGGGTCCTACGAGCAGTACTTC; cdr3_aa: CASSPSGTGSYEQYF
clone_size: NA; v_call: TRBV7-8; d_call: NA; j_call: TRBJ2-1; cdr3_nt: TGTGCCAGCAGCCCCGTACAGGGCACTTACCTCTACAATGAGCAGTTCTTC; cdr3_aa: CASSPVQGTYLYNEQFF
clone_size: NA; v_call: TRBV4-1; d_call: NA; j_call: TRBJ1-1; cdr3_nt: TGCGCCAGCAGCCAAGACCCCGGGGGCTATACTGAAGCTTTCTTT; cdr3_aa: CASSQDPGGYTEAFF
clone_size: few; v_call: TRBV30; d_call: NA; j_call: TRBJ1-1; cdr3_nt: TGTGCCTGGAGTCGAGGTGGCACTGAAGCTTTCTTT; cdr3_aa: CAWSRGGTEAFF
clone_size: NA; v_call: TRBV6-5; d_call: TRBD2; j_call: TRBJ2-5; cdr3_nt: TGTGCCAGCAGTTCCCTAGCGGGAGCCGAGGACGAGACCCAGTACTTC; cdr3_aa: CASSSLAGAEDETQYF
clone_size: once; v_call: TRBV9; d_call: NA; j_call: TRBJ2-7; cdr3_nt: TGTGCCAGCAGCGTAGCCAACGCAGCAACCTACGAGCAGTACTTC; cdr3_aa: CASSVANAATYEQYF
clone_size: NA; v_call: TRBV6-5; d_call: NA; j_call: TRBJ2-7; cdr3_nt: TGTGCCAGCAGTTACTCCACACCATCAGACTACGAGCAGTACTTC; cdr3_aa: CASSYSTPSDYEQYF
clone_size: NA; v_call: TRBV7-6; d_call: TRBD1; j_call: TRBJ1-1; cdr3_nt: TGTGCCAGCAGCCAAAGGACAGGAATGAACACTGAAGCTTTCTTT; cdr3_aa: CASSQRTGMNTEAFF
clone_size: NA; v_call: TRBV6-5; d_call: TRBD1; j_call: TRBJ2-1; cdr3_nt: TGTGCCAGCAGTTCCCGGACAGGGCGGTTCAATGAGCAGTTCTTC; cdr3_aa: CASSSRTGRFNEQFF